The source of this T cell receptor beta chain is a study of T-cell memory formation after mild COVID-19. Each CDR3 protein gets one entry after TCRdb re-called the 5' RACE reads with MiXCR. Here the sample spans 110,000 to 150,000 distinct CDR3 sequences, about 25% being singletons. Per the germline V gene, CDR1 is KGHDR and CDR2 is SFDVKD. The CDR3 is 13 amino acids. V lost 0 bases to trimming and J lost 5 bases, with 7 bases between them. This clonotype was obtained from an adult woman who had mild COVID-19 (a few samples of this study predate the infection). Cell type and time point are not known. The sample was PBMCs or a T cell subset sorted from them (not recorded which). The chain couples TRBV24-1 to TRBJ2-7; either TRBD1 or TRBD2 may supply D (5 bases each). Written as DNA, the CDR3 is TGTGCCACCAGTGATTTGAGGGGAGACGAGCAGTACTTC. This translates into CATSDLRGDEQYF.